This TCR beta chain is drawn from a study of sequential checkpoint blockade in melanoma (dated by TCRdb to the late 2010s). Some background on the complete study: Using 1:1 randomization, the trial assigned patients either to first-line nivolumab followed by ipilimumab (arm A) or to ipilimumab followed by nivolumab (arm B). Both trial sequences were followed by maintenance nivolumab. DNA from approximately 88 pretreatment melanoma tumor samples was subjected to TCRbeta immunosequencing. Matched tumor biopsies were taken from about two dozen patients before treatment and at week 13, after single-agent nivolumab (arm A) or ipilimumab (arm B). Roughly 80% of the matched tumor biopsy pairs taken before and after treatment were from the same lesion.

The treatment or condition label of this sample denotes: randomized to nivolumab then ipilimumab (arm A) or the reverse (arm B). Prior DNA-damaging chemotherapy had not been received by any trial patient. The samples were obtained from melanoma patients enrolled in CheckMate 064, an open-label, randomized phase II trial testing sequential checkpoint blockade. Tumor TCR sequencing used genomic DNA from formalin-fixed paraffin-embedded (FFPE) tissue samples. Summary of the overall study and its limitations: The response-prediction model combining TCR metrics and mutation burden needs validation in larger, independent patient cohorts. Among patients in arm A, the nivolumab-first arm, pretreatment tumor TIL clonality was associated with response (P = .04). Within-arm analyses of tumor T-cell fraction were limited by small sample sizes and reduced statistical power. Tumor T-cell fraction and clonality correlated with PD-L1 staining and CD8+ T-cell counts but not with mutational load. Achieving clinical benefit was about 30 times more likely for patients whose tumor T-cell fraction and clonality increased by week 13.

With regard to this clone: Its specific antigen is unknown. No per-base quality is available; no much larger clone lies one base away.

TCRbeta CDR3 regions were immunosequenced from genomic DNA with the immunoSEQ Assay. Genomic DNA was amplified by bias-controlled multiplex PCR before high-throughput sequencing. The original methods were these. To quantify the absolute abundance of each unique TCRbeta CDR3 region, the sequences were collapsed and filtered. Clonality, defined as 1 minus Pielou's evenness, was calculated using productive rearrangements only. Tumor T-cell fraction was computed by normalizing TCRbeta template counts to usable DNA, estimated from several housekeeping genes. Clones with significantly greater frequencies in on-treatment versus baseline samples were identified using a previously published method. In TCRdb, the immuneACCESS table is reduced to in-frame sequences with V and J assigned. These tables do not hold every clone; where another copy was compared, an unresolved V gene accounts for under half, and the others remain unexplained. V, J and clone size are those of that table, while D and trimming were read from the DNA. This sample lists thousands of clones; around 20% were detected once. The ten top clones hold approximately 8.8% of the sample.

Reading the germline V gene gives CDR1 SGHRS and CDR2 YFSETQ. Trimming takes 0 bases from V and 6 bases from J, and the germline ends sit 10 bases apart. From the cysteine up to the phenylalanine, the CDR3 has a length of 14 residues. The read is trimmed to its CDR3 DNA, 42 bases read in frame from base 1. The input for sequencing was tumor tissue (inferred from file names), taken from a patient given nivolumab and ipilimumab in sequence. The rearrangement combines TRBV5-1 with TRBJ2-1, and the D gene may be TRBD1, 6 bases matching. The sequence was collected from a human donor with melanoma. CDR3 reads: CASSLAIGGNEQFF. The sequenced DNA: TGCGCCAGCAGCTTGGCCATAGGGGGCAATGAGCAGTTCTTC.